The T cell receptor beta chain described here comes from a study of T cells in Graves' hyperthyroidism and ophthalmopathy (dated by TCRdb to the late 2010s). Describing the broader study: To identify distinguishing TCR V-J signatures, a discovery cohort of about 100 patients was used, comprising some 45 with Graves' ophthalmopathy and approximately 58 with stable Graves' hyperthyroidism. The paper reports TCR Vbeta CDR3 sequencing of approximately 140 peripheral blood samples: 40 or so ophthalmopathy, about 75 hyperthyroidism and 17 progressor patients. The approximately 100 discovery patients were randomly split 7:3 into training and test sets. Prospective prediction of ophthalmopathy was tested in an independent validation cohort of 18 to 20 hyperthyroidism patients and 17 patients who later progressed to ophthalmopathy. Once sampling was done, hyperthyroidism patients were given methimazole at a starting dose of 30 mg daily, whereas ophthalmopathy patients were given high-dose intravenous methylprednisolone. In several Graves' hyperthyroidism patients, the study also compared T-cell repertoires from thyroid tissue with T-cell repertoires from blood.

What the research found in general, with its limitations: A model built on a 13 V-J signature distinguished ophthalmopathy from stable hyperthyroidism, reaching around 90% sensitivity and 81.08% specificity in cross-validation and 80%/75% in testing. Blood samples also contained most of the expanded thyroid clonotypes (frequency above 0.001), which suggests that blood repertoires may reflect thyroid immune responses. Sample size was not statistically predetermined, and investigators were not blinded to group allocation. During validation, the model predicted progression to ophthalmopathy a median of roughly six months ahead of onset, with almost 71% sensitivity and 72.22% specificity.

On this clonotype itself: It has no known antigen specificity. Qualities for individual bases were not recorded, and no much larger clone is one base off.

A patient counted as having stable Graves' hyperthyroidism if no progression to ophthalmopathy occurred over 18 months of follow-up. Hyperthyroidism patients were newly diagnosed, with disease duration under 2 months, and aged 18 to 65 years. Patients with uncontrolled infections, other autoimmune diseases, pregnancy or lactation were excluded. Diagnoses were based on clinical symptoms, serum thyroxine and TRAb, thyroid ultrasound and orbital computed tomography. Total RNA was extracted using Trizol reagent, and RNA quality was assessed on an Agilent 2100 Bioanalyzer. Amplification of TCR beta CDR3 regions was carried out from RNA transcripts. For the first round of RT-PCR on the TCR CDR3, the HTBI primer set was used together with the Qiagen OneStep RT-PCR kit. Libraries were constructed in a second round of multiplex PCR, after which size selection and purification were performed. Paired-end sequencing of the libraries was performed with 100 bp reads on an Illumina HiSeq2000. On the authors' methods: Raw data were processed with SOAPnuke, discarding reads with adapters, uncalled bases, mean Phred below 15, or no exact constant-primer or identifier match. High-quality paired reads were merged with COPE v1.2.5, and unique nucleotide sequences were defined as clonotypes. Clonotypes were aligned to IMGT TRBV, TRBD and TRBJ reference segments using MiTCR v1.1. Only V-J combinations with frequency above 0.0001, covering approximately 99% of repertoires, were analysed. The TCS score was defined as F50 (clonal expansion) divided by E x V (chaos), with BLOSUM62-based TCRdist calculated between CDR3 peptides within each V-J. Welch's t-statistics and random forest reduced fewer than 600 V-J features to 10 to 15, which were used in a naive Bayes classifier (R e1071). The similarity between thyroid and blood repertoires was quantified using the Morisita-Horn index. TCRdb applied fastp at Q25 and MiXCR to the public reads, then kept only in-frame beta chains. Identical CDR3 proteins give one entry, which carries the most common genes and DNA. The V and J calls shown here were made by TCRdb, not taken from the authors' results. The sample table contains roughly 570,000 distinct CDR3 sequences; only one count was recorded for approximately 44% of them. The ten largest clones capture around 8% of the sample.

This receptor was identified in a woman aged 18-35 years with Graves' hyperthyroidism. The sequenced sample consisted of peripheral blood or thyroid tissue (not recorded which).

The DNA reads as follows: TGTGCCAGCAGTGACGGTGGCAGGGCAATCGGGTCCCTCCACTTT. It codes for CASSDGGRAIGSLHF. The receptor chain draws on TRBV2 and TRBJ1-6, and possibly TRBD1, on 5 matching bases. From its cysteine to its phenylalanine, the CDR3 spans 15 amino acids. CDR3 DNA is the only sequence kept; it has 45 bases, read in frame from the first base. V lost 3 bases and J lost 14 bases; the stretch between them is 20 bases long. From the germline V gene, CDR1 is SNHLY and CDR2 is FYNNEI. The full variable domain, with segments outside the CDR3 supplied by the reference TRBV2 and TRBJ1-6 proteins, appears as EPEVTQTPSHQVTQMGQEVILRCVPISNHLYFYWYRQILGQKVEFLVSFYNNEISEKSEIFDDQFSVERPDGSNFTLKIRSTKLEDSAMYFCASSDGGRAIGSLHFGNGTRLTVT.